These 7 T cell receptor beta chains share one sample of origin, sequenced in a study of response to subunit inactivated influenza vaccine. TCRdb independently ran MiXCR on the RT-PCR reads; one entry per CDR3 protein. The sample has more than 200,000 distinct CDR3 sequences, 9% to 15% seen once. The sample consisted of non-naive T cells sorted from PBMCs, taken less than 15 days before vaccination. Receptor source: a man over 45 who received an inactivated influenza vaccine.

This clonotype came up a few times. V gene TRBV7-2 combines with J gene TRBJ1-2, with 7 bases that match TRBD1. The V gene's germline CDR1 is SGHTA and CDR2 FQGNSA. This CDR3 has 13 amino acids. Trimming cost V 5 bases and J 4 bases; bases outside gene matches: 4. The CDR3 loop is CASSQGQIYGYTF. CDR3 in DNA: TGTGCCAGCAGCCAGGGACAGATCTATGGCTACACCTTC.

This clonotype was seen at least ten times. The CDR3 coding sequence is TGCAGCGTTGCTAGCGGGACCTACGAGCAGTACTTC. This encodes CSVASGTYEQYF. The chain recombines TRBV29-1 with TRBJ2-7; 9 nucleotides agree with TRBD2. CDR1 SQVTM and CDR2 ANQGSEA come from the germline V gene. The CDR3 covers 12 residues. V lost 4 bases, J lost 2 bases, and 0 bases stayed unmatched.

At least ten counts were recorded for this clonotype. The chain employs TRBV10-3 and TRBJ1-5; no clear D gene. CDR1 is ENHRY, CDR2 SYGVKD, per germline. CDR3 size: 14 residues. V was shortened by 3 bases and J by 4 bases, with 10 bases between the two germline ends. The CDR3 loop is CAISDGGGNQPQHF. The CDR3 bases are TGTGCCATCAGTGACGGAGGTGGGAATCAGCCCCAGCATTTT.

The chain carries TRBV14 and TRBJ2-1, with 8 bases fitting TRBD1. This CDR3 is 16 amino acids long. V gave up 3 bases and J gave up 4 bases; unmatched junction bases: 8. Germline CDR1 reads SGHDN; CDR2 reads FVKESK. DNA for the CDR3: TGTGCCAGCAGCCAGGGACGGGGACAGGCGTACAATGAGCAGTTCTTC. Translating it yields CASSQGRGQAYNEQFF.

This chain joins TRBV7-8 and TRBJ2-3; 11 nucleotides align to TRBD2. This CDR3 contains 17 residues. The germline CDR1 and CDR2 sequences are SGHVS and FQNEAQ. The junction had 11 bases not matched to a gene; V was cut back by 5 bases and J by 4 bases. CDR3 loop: CASSPNRLAGLSDTQYF. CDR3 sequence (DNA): TGTGCCAGCAGCCCCAACCGACTAGCGGGACTCTCAGATACGCAGTATTTT.

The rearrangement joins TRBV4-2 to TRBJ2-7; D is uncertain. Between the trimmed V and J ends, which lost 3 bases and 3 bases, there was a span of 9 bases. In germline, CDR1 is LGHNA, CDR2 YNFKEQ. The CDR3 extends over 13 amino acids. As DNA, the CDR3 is TGTGCCAGCAGCCACGATTCAGACTACGAGCAGTACTTC. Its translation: CASSHDSDYEQYF.

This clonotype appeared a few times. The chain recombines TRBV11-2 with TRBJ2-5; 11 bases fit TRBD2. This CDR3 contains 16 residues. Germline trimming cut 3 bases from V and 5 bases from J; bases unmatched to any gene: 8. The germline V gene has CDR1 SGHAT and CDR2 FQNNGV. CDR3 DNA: TGTGCCAGCAGCTTGAACCTAGCGGGGGGAGGCGAGACCCAGTACTTC. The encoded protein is CASSLNLAGGGETQYF.